The rows below give T cell receptor beta chains drawn from one sample of a study of blood T cell repertoires in COVID-19. Produced via immunoSEQ multiplex PCR; TCRdb's table is partial and in-frame only. The repertoire holds around 140,000 clones, with around 80% as singletons. The specimen sequenced was PBMCs or T cells enriched from blood (not recorded which). These TCRs come from a woman aged 45-65 years who had recovered from COVID-19. CDR3s include the opening cysteine and the closing phenylalanine or tryptophan. D genes are given only for firm matches. Some rows mark clone size as missing; the rest say once, few, many or name a class of expanded clone.

j_gene,abundance,v_gene,d_gene,CDR3aa,CDR3nt
TRBJ1-4,-,TRBV6-5,TRBD1,CASSSQTGGGEKLFF,TGTGCCAGCAGTTCGCAGACAGGGGGTGGGGAAAAACTGTTTTTT
TRBJ2-3,-,TRBV7-9,TRBD2,CASPAGGRTDTQYF,TGTGCCAGCCCCGCGGGGGGGCGGACAGATACGCAGTATTTT
TRBJ2-5,-,TRBV10-3,-,CAIRTGAEAQETQYF,TGTGCCATCAGGACGGGAGCTGAGGCCCAAGAGACCCAGTACTTC
TRBJ1-2,-,TRBV6-1,-,CASSEPGHSNYGYTF,TGTGCCAGCAGTGAACCGGGACATTCGAACTATGGCTACACCTTC
TRBJ2-3,-,TRBV7-9,-,CARGAGSDTQYF,TGTGCCAGGGGGGCTGGGTCGGATACGCAGTATTTT
TRBJ2-5,few,TRBV29-1,TRBD2,CSVSLASGAQETQYF,TGCAGCGTGTCTCTGGCTAGCGGGGCCCAAGAGACCCAGTACTTC
TRBJ2-7,-,TRBV6-5,TRBD1,CASSYRAGGYEQYF,TGTGCCAGCAGTTATCGGGCAGGGGGCTACGAGCAGTACTTC
TRBJ2-5,-,TRBV18,-,CASSPGPGQKETQYF,TGTGCCAGCTCACCAGGACCCGGACAGAAAGAGACCCAGTACTTC
TRBJ1-2,-,TRBV7-9,TRBD1,CASSLGGQFYGYTF,TGTGCCAGCAGCTTAGGGGGACAGTTCTATGGCTACACCTTC
TRBJ2-1,-,TRBV7-3,TRBD2,CASSSSAGGYNEQFF,TGTGCCAGCAGCTCATCAGCGGGGGGGTACAATGAGCAGTTCTTC
TRBJ1-1,-,TRBV28,-,CASSIIQISNTEAFF,TGTGCCAGCAGTATCATACAGATTTCGAACACTGAAGCTTTCTTT
TRBJ1-2,-,TRBV5-4,TRBD1,CASSLAQGEGGYTF,TGTGCCAGCAGCTTGGCTCAGGGGGAAGGTGGCTACACCTTC
TRBJ1-1,-,TRBV20-1,-,CSAWPEAFF,TGCAGTGCTTGGCCTGAAGCTTTCTTT
TRBJ1-5,-,TRBV6-5,TRBD1,CASSFTGVNQPQHF,TGTGCCAGCAGTTTTACAGGGGTTAATCAGCCCCAGCATTTT
TRBJ2-1,-,TRBV7-7,TRBD2,CASSSLTSALGGGEQFF,TGTGCCAGCAGCTCGTTGACTAGCGCTCTCGGCGGGGGGGAGCAGTTCTTC
TRBJ1-1,-,TRBV18,-,CASSPRQENTEAFF,TGTGCCAGCTCCCCCCGACAGGAGAACACTGAAGCTTTCTTT
TRBJ1-1,-,TRBV7-6,-,CASTNRAQGVNTEAFF,TGTGCCAGCACCAATAGGGCGCAGGGTGTGAACACTGAAGCTTTCTTT
TRBJ2-5,-,TRBV5-1,TRBD2,CASSLTSGGSSGETQYF,TGCGCCAGCAGCTTGACAAGCGGGGGGTCATCCGGGGAGACCCAGTACTTC
TRBJ1-2,-,TRBV19,TRBD1,CASSILPGTGSNYGYTF,TGTGCCAGTAGTATCCTCCCGGGGACAGGGTCTAACTATGGCTACACCTTC
TRBJ1-6,-,TRBV14,-,CASSQDLGHYNSPLHF,TGTGCCAGCAGCCAAGATTTGGGGCACTATAATTCACCCCTCCACTTT
TRBJ2-5,once,TRBV5-4,-,CASSLFGGGETQYF,TGTGCCAGCAGCTTGTTCGGTGGCGGGGAGACCCAGTACTTC
TRBJ1-4,-,TRBV28,TRBD1,CASSSTGGNEKLFF,TGTGCCAGCAGTTCGACAGGGGGAAATGAAAAACTGTTTTTT
TRBJ2-1,-,TRBV11-2,TRBD2,CASSQNRGAYNEQFF,TGTGCCAGCAGCCAGAACCGGGGGGCCTACAATGAGCAGTTCTTC
TRBJ1-2,many,TRBV18,TRBD1,CASSPGTGAGYTF,TGTGCCAGCTCACCGGGGACAGGGGCTGGCTACACCTTC
TRBJ2-5,-,TRBV6-2/TRBV6-3,TRBD2,CASSSRRTSGGQETQYF,TGTGCCAGCAGCTCCAGGCGGACTAGCGGGGGTCAAGAGACCCAGTACTTC
TRBJ1-1,-,TRBV19,TRBD1,CASSSTGKGTEAFF,TGTGCCAGTTCGTCGACAGGGAAAGGCACTGAAGCTTTCTTT
TRBJ1-1,-,TRBV10-3,TRBD1,CAISEPDRGLTEAFF,TGTGCCATCAGTGAGCCAGACAGGGGGTTGACTGAAGCTTTCTTT
TRBJ1-4,few,TRBV2,TRBD1,CASRGGQSQLFF,TGTGCCAGCAGAGGGGGACAGTCTCAACTGTTTTTT
TRBJ2-1,-,TRBV10-2,-,CASSESRGSEDEQFF,TGCGCCAGCAGTGAGTCAAGGGGGTCCGAGGATGAGCAGTTCTTC
TRBJ1-5,-,TRBV6-5,TRBD1,CASTGQGNQPQHF,TGTGCCAGCACCGGACAGGGTAATCAGCCCCAACATTTT
TRBJ1-1,few,TRBV3-1/TRBV3-2,TRBD1,CASSRSQGKAFF,TGTGCCAGCAGCCGTTCACAGGGGAAAGCTTTCTTT
TRBJ1-5,few,TRBV7-2,-,CASSSVGGANQPQHF,TGTGCCAGCAGCTCCGTTGGGGGGGCCAATCAGCCCCAGCATTTT
TRBJ2-1,-,TRBV3-1/TRBV3-2,TRBD1,CASSQGLGQGNYNEQFF,TGTGCCAGCAGCCAAGGTTTAGGACAGGGAAACTACAATGAGCAGTTCTTC
TRBJ1-2,few,TRBV7-9,-,CASSPRSSGYTF,TGTGCCAGCAGCCCGCGGTCCTCCGGCTACACCTTC
TRBJ2-1,-,TRBV3-1/TRBV3-2,-,CASSHSTGYNNEQFF,TGTGCCAGCAGCCATTCAACAGGTTACAACAATGAGCAGTTCTTC
TRBJ2-1,-,TRBV9,TRBD1,CASSQTGSPDNEQFF,TGTGCCAGCAGCCAGACAGGGTCCCCTGACAATGAGCAGTTCTTC
TRBJ2-1,-,TRBV28,-,CASIGQGNNEQFF,TGTGCCAGCATCGGGCAGGGGAACAATGAGCAGTTCTTC
TRBJ2-5,-,TRBV5-1,-,CASSSGKYQETQYF,TGCGCCAGCAGCTCGGGGAAGTACCAAGAGACCCAGTACTTC
TRBJ2-7,-,TRBV11-2,TRBD1,CASSWGQTSYEQYF,TGTGCCAGCAGTTGGGGACAGACCTCCTACGAGCAGTACTTC
TRBJ2-5,-,TRBV5-4,TRBD1,CASSSGTGEETQYF,TGTGCCAGCAGCTCAGGGACAGGCGAAGAGACCCAGTACTTC
TRBJ2-2,-,TRBV11-2,-,CASSFAGSAGELFF,TGTGCCAGCAGTTTCGCAGGGTCGGCCGGGGAGCTGTTTTTT
TRBJ2-7,-,TRBV6-5,TRBD1,CASRGTGRYEQYF,TGTGCCAGCAGGGGGACAGGGCGATACGAGCAGTACTTC
TRBJ1-1,few,TRBV12-2,-,CASRHRTGGTIGFF,TGTGCAAGTCGCCACCGGACAGGGGGAACGATCGGTTTCTTT
TRBJ2-5,-,TRBV13,-,CASSLGYGLLTQYF,TGTGCCAGCAGCCTCGGGTATGGACTCCTGACCCAGTACTTC
TRBJ1-5,-,TRBV5-5,TRBD1,CASSLTPGQGNQPQHF,TGTGCCAGCAGCTTGACCCCGGGACAGGGGAATCAGCCCCAGCATTTT
TRBJ1-1,few,TRBV5-1,-,CASSPTGVPQAFF,TGCGCCAGCAGCCCTACGGGGGTCCCGCAAGCTTTCTTT
TRBJ1-1,-,TRBV19,TRBD1,CASEKGAGTEAFF,TGTGCCAGTGAGAAGGGGGCGGGTACTGAAGCTTTCTTT
TRBJ1-5,once,TRBV7-3,-,CASSPGSNQPQHF,TGTGCCAGCAGTCCCGGGAGCAATCAGCCCCAGCATTTT
TRBJ1-5,few,TRBV10-3,-,CAISESRADQPQHF,TGTGCCATCAGTGAGAGCCGAGCTGATCAGCCCCAGCATTTT
TRBJ1-4,-,TRBV5-1,-,CASSDGQPNEKLFF,TGCGCCAGCAGTGATGGACAGCCTAATGAAAAACTGTTTTTT
TRBJ2-5,-,TRBV7-7,TRBD1,CASSDMTGGAETQYF,TGTGCCAGCAGCGACATGACAGGGGGCGCGGAGACCCAGTACTTC
TRBJ2-5,-,TRBV5-8,TRBD1,CASSLGDRVQETQYF,TGTGCCAGCAGCTTGGGGGACAGGGTCCAAGAGACCCAGTACTTC
TRBJ2-5,-,TRBV30,-,CAWRVRGRIRETQYF,TGTGCCTGGAGAGTCAGGGGGAGGATTCGAGAGACCCAGTACTTC
TRBJ2-1,-,TRBV11-2,-,CASSATRHSYNEQFF,TGTGCCAGCAGCGCCACCCGACACTCCTACAATGAGCAGTTCTTC
TRBJ1-5,-,TRBV10-2,TRBD1,CASSPGTGGSQPQHF,TGCGCCAGCAGTCCCGGGACAGGGGGTAGTCAGCCCCAGCATTTT